This T cell receptor beta chain was found in a study of radiotherapy plus CTLA-4 blockade in lung cancer. V was pared by 1 base and J by 1 base, with 2 bases between. The germline V gene has CDR1 SGHVS and CDR2 FNYEAQ. The CDR3 is 13 amino acids. The assay was immunoSEQ multiplex PCR, and TCRdb's table has in-frame clones only and misses some. The profile shows 30,000 or so clones, around 70% of them singletons. This clone was observed a few times. V usage is TRBV7-6 and J usage is TRBJ1-3, with D uncertain. The starting material was peripheral blood, obtained from a patient treated with radiotherapy plus ipilimumab. This clonotype was sampled from a human donor with non-small cell lung cancer who had stable disease on radiotherapy plus ipilimumab. CDR3 nucleotides: TGTGCCAGCAGCTTAGGGTCTGGAAACACCATATATTTT. Residues: CASSLGSGNTIYF.